Listed below are T cell receptor beta chains from one sample, sequenced in a study of blood T cell repertoires in COVID-19. TCRdb's table, derived via immunoSEQ multiplex PCR, lists solely in-frame clones and lacks some. The sample has 190,000 or so clones; 70% to 90% are singletons. The sample consisted of peripheral blood. Receptors originate from a woman aged 25-40 years with acute or convalescent COVID-19. The CDR3 runs from the conserved cysteine through the conserved F or W. Each record gives: V gene, D gene, J gene, CDR3 DNA, CDR3 protein. The D gene is left open where the match is weak.

V gene: TRBV11-3; D gene: TRBD2; J gene: TRBJ2-1; CDR3 DNA: TGTGCCAGCAGCTTAGGGACTAGCGTCTACAATGAGCAGTTCTTC; CDR3 protein: CASSLGTSVYNEQFF
V gene: TRBV30; D gene: .; J gene: TRBJ2-5; CDR3 DNA: TGTGCCTGGAGTGTAAAGTTGGGGCAGACCCAGTACTTC; CDR3 protein: CAWSVKLGQTQYF
V gene: TRBV28; D gene: .; J gene: TRBJ1-2; CDR3 DNA: TGTGCCAGCAAACAGAACTATGGCTACACCTTC; CDR3 protein: CASKQNYGYTF
V gene: TRBV5-1; D gene: .; J gene: TRBJ2-1; CDR3 DNA: TGCGCCAGCGGCTACGACAATTCCTACAATGAGCAGTTCTTC; CDR3 protein: CASGYDNSYNEQFF
V gene: TRBV18; D gene: TRBD1; J gene: TRBJ2-2; CDR3 DNA: TGTGCCAGCTCACTAAGACAGGGCCTAACGAACACCGGGGAGCTGTTTTTT; CDR3 protein: CASSLRQGLTNTGELFF
V gene: TRBV6-5; D gene: TRBD1; J gene: TRBJ1-3; CDR3 DNA: TGTGCCAGCAGTTACTCCGGGACAGGCTCTGGAAACACCATATATTTT; CDR3 protein: CASSYSGTGSGNTIYF
V gene: TRBV28; D gene: .; J gene: TRBJ1-1; CDR3 DNA: TGTGCCAGCAGTTCTCCCGCAGGAGAAGCTTTCTTT; CDR3 protein: CASSSPAGEAFF
V gene: TRBV10-1; D gene: .; J gene: TRBJ1-1; CDR3 DNA: TGCGCCAGCAGTCCGCGAAGGGGAGGCTCGAACACTGAAGCTTTCTTT; CDR3 protein: CASSPRRGGSNTEAFF
V gene: TRBV18; D gene: TRBD2; J gene: TRBJ2-7; CDR3 DNA: TGTGCCAGCTCACCAACGGGGGGGTACGAGCAGTACTTC; CDR3 protein: CASSPTGGYEQYF
V gene: TRBV6-5; D gene: TRBD1; J gene: TRBJ1-6; CDR3 DNA: TGTGCCAGCAGGAGACAGGGGAATTCACCCCTCCACTTT; CDR3 protein: CASRRQGNSPLHF